These 21 T cell receptor beta chains came from one sample sequenced in a study of blood T cells in healthy people across ages (dated by TCRdb to 2013 to 2016). Library preparation used 5' RACE. The reads were generated on an Illumina HiSeq 2500. A second PCR of roughly 6 to 11 cycles was run with a J-beta primer mix and a sample-barcoded 5' primer. The public reads were run again by TCRdb, first through fastp at Q25 and then through MiXCR, and only productive beta chains were kept. Each CDR3 protein appears once, grouped with its most common genes and DNA. This sample lists 550,000 to 750,000 distinct CDR3 sequences; under 25% were detected once. The biggest ten clones account for roughly 3.4% of the sample. Sequencing used blood. The receptors here all came from a man between 65 and 85 years old in good health.

Here the CDR3 reads CSAPTSRRGSEQYF. Written as DNA, the CDR3 is TGCAGTGCCCCCACTAGCCGGAGGGGTAGCGAGCAGTACTTC. The chain has TRBV20-1 and TRBJ2-7; maybe TRBD2 (6 bases). The germline gives CDR1 DFQATT, CDR2 SNEGSKA (reference sequence). V was shortened by 6 bases and J by 6 bases, with 21 bases between the two germline ends. The CDR3 contains 14 residues.

Only a few counts were recorded for this clonotype. The chain combines TRBV4-1 with TRBJ2-3, with 7 bases lining up with TRBD2. The V gene end was trimmed by 3 bases and the J gene end by 4 bases; junction bases not matched to a gene: 10. There are 16 residues in the CDR3. CDR1 is MGHRA and CDR2 is YSYEKL in the germline V gene. The chain's CDR3 is CASSHRGGMPPDTQYF. In DNA form, the CDR3 reads TGCGCCAGCAGCCATCGGGGAGGGATGCCCCCAGATACGCAGTATTTT.

This clonotype occurred a few times. This chain joins TRBV15 and TRBJ2-2; TRBD2 aligns across 9 bases. The V gene's germline CDR1 is LNHNV and CDR2 YYDKDF (reference sequence). J lost 1 base, V lost 7 bases, and 7 bases had no gene match. This CDR3 has 16 amino acids. CDR3 sequence (DNA): TGTGCCACCACTCGGCTAGCGGGACTGAACACCGGGGAGCTGTTTTTT. Its translation is CATTRLAGLNTGELFF.

This clonotype occurred a few times. This chain links TRBV3-1 with TRBJ2-1; no definite D call. This CDR3 contains 14 residues. Deletions cut 0 bases from V and 4 bases from J, with 7 bases between. Germline CDR1 LGHDT, CDR2 YNNKEL (reference sequence). This CDR3 reads CASSQDGAYNEQFF. The CDR3 bases are TGTGCCAGCAGCCAAGATGGAGCGTACAATGAGCAGTTCTTC.

This clonotype turned up a few times. This sequence joins TRBV7-9 and TRBJ2-5, with a possible D match to TRBD1 (5 bases). The J call may be incorrect, as the DNA end agrees better with TRBJ2-7. Germline values: CDR1 SEHNR, CDR2 FQNEAQ (reference sequence). The CDR3 totals 15 residues. CDR3 residues: CASSLGGRAQDEQYF. In DNA form, the CDR3 reads TGTGCCAGCAGCTTAGGGGGCAGGGCTCAAGACGAGCAGTACTTC.

This chain uses TRBV20-1 with TRBJ2-1, with 7 bases identical to TRBD2. The germline CDR1 and CDR2 sequences are DFQATT and SNEGSKA (reference sequence). The CDR3 is 16 residues long. V lost 3 bases to trimming and J lost 4 bases; unmatched junction nucleotides: 12. The CDR3 DNA is TGCAGTGCTAGGTCCGTTGAGACTAGCAATTACAATGAGCAGTTCTTC. This gives the protein CSARSVETSNYNEQFF.

This clonotype was observed a few times. The J gene is TRBJ2-1, the V gene TRBV5-1; TRBD2 matches at 8 bases. The CDR3 contains 15 residues. CDR1 and CDR2 (germline): SGHRS, YFSETQ. The junction had 8 bases not matched to a gene; V was cut back by 4 bases and J by 5 bases. DNA for the CDR3: TGCGCCAGCAGCACGGGACTAGTGAATCACAATGAGCAGTTCTTC. Translated, it gives CASSTGLVNHNEQFF.

This clonotype was counted only a few times. The J gene is TRBJ2-3, the V gene TRBV21-1; TRBD2 is the table's D call, not checked against the DNA. TRBV21-1 is noted as a pseudogene. The CDR3 length is 12 residues. CDR3 sequence: CASKVPADTQYF. Written as DNA, the CDR3 is TGTGCCAGCAAAGTCCCAGCAGATACGCAGTATTTT.

This chain connects TRBV28 to TRBJ2-7; no definite D call. Germline values: CDR1 MDHEN, CDR2 SYDVKM. This CDR3 spans 12 amino acids. V lost 7 bases and J 5 bases, leaving 12 bases between the germline ends. The CDR3 loop reads CASKHPENEQYF. In nucleotides, the CDR3 is TGTGCCAGCAAGCACCCAGAGAACGAGCAGTACTTC.

This chain joins TRBV20-1 and TRBJ1-2, with TRBD1 as a possible D gene (6 bases). Trimming stripped 0 bases from V and 3 bases from J, with 8 bases between. CDR1 DFQATT and CDR2 SNEGSKA come from the germline V gene (reference sequence). This CDR3 region has 13 residues. The CDR3 nucleotides read TGCAGTGCTAGAGATGGACAGCACTATGGCTACACCTTC. Protein sequence: CSARDGQHYGYTF.

This chain joins TRBV7-9 and TRBJ1-2; 9 bases match TRBD1. The CDR3 covers 14 residues. Germline V gene lookup returns CDR1 SEHNR and CDR2 FQNEAQ (reference sequence). Unmatched junction bases numbered 8, after V lost 5 bases and J lost 7 bases. The CDR3 reads CASSRPTGGGGYTF. In DNA, the CDR3 is TGTGCCAGCAGCCGACCCACAGGGGGCGGTGGCTACACCTTC. Full variable domain (rest looked up from reference TRBV7-9 and TRBJ1-2): DTGVSQNPRHKITKRGQNVTFRCDPISEHNRLYWYRQTLGQGPEFLTYFQNEAQLEKSRLLSDRFSAERPKGSFSTLEIQRTEQGDSAMYLCASSRPTGGGGYTFGSGTRLTVV.

This clonotype has more than one count but fewer than ten. The chain recombines TRBV15 with TRBJ2-1, with 7 bases fitting TRBD1. CDR3 length: 15 residues. Germline CDR1 LNHNV, CDR2 YYDKDF (reference sequence). The J segment lost 6 bases and the V segment lost 0 bases, leaving 5 bases of the junction unmatched. The CDR3 loop is CATSRDSYRGNEQFF. The CDR3 region has the DNA TGTGCCACCAGCAGAGATTCGTACAGGGGCAATGAGCAGTTCTTC.

The chain employs TRBV7-8 and TRBJ2-6; D remains ambiguous. Trimming pared 0 bases from V and 2 bases from J, leaving 5 bases between. Looked up from germline, CDR1 is SGHVS and CDR2 is FQNEAQ. The CDR3 totals 15 residues. This chain's CDR3 is CASSLAMAGANVLTF. DNA for the CDR3: TGTGCCAGCAGCTTAGCGATGGCTGGGGCCAACGTCCTGACTTTC.

This clonotype has just a few counts. The chain couples TRBV6-5 to TRBJ2-4, with D possibly being TRBD1 or TRBD2 (5 bases each). Per the germline V gene, CDR1 is MNHEY and CDR2 is SVGAGI. V gave up 2 bases and J gave up 1 base, with 24 bases separating them. This CDR3 region has 20 residues. In nucleotides, the CDR3 is TGTGCCAGCAGTTACGTTTCCCCTCTAAGTCCAGAGGGGGCCAAAAACATTCAGTACTTC. Its translation: CASSYVSPLSPEGAKNIQYF.

The chain recombines TRBV28 with TRBJ2-7; TRBD1 or TRBD2 may be the D gene (5 bases each). The V end was cut by 5 bases, the J end by 0 bases, with 17 bases between. This CDR3 has 16 residues. Germline CDR1 is MDHEN and CDR2 is SYDVKM. In DNA, the CDR3 is TGTGCCAGCAGTCAGCTTGGGACGGTGAGCTCCTACGAGCAGTACTTC. Translating it yields CASSQLGTVSSYEQYF.

This clonotype was counted at least ten times. DNA for the CDR3: TGCGCCAGCAGCCGGACAGAATCCGAGCAGTACTTC. Protein product: CASSRTESEQYF. The rearrangement joins TRBV5-1 to TRBJ2-7, with TRBD1 as a possible D gene (6 bases). Germline values: CDR1 SGHRS, CDR2 YFSETQ. This CDR3 is built from 12 residues. V was trimmed by 4 bases and J by 6 bases, leaving 11 bases between them.

The chain couples TRBV7-2 to TRBJ2-7; 11 bases are a match to TRBD1. Trimming removed 3 bases from V and 0 bases from J; junction bases left unmatched: 4. The length of the CDR3 is 16 residues. Germline V gene data show CDR1 as SGHTA and CDR2 as FQGNSA. DNA for the CDR3: TGTGCCAGCAGCTTTACCGGGACAGGGGGCTCCTACGAGCAGTACTTC. Protein sequence: CASSFTGTGGSYEQYF. The whole variable domain, filled in from reference TRBV7-2 and TRBJ2-7, reads GAGVSQSPSNKVTEKGKDVELRCDPISGHTALYWYRQSLGQGLEFLIYFQGNSAPDKSGLPSDRFSAERTGGSVSTLTIQRTQQEDSAVYLCASSFTGTGGSYEQYFGPGTRLTVT.

The chain joins TRBV25-1 to TRBJ1-2; D remains ambiguous. Germline V CDR1 and CDR2: MGHDK, SYGVNS. This CDR3 spans 14 amino acids. The V end was cut by 4 bases, the J end by 5 bases, with 14 bases between. CDR3 residues: CASSVSGGSYGYTF. The CDR3 DNA reads TGTGCCAGCAGTGTGTCAGGAGGCTCTTATGGCTACACCTTC.

J is TRBJ2-1 and V is TRBV29-1; TRBD1 matches at 8 bases. V was clipped by 7 bases and J by 7 bases; unmatched bases: 3. CDR1 is SQVTM and CDR2 is ANQGSEA in the germline V gene. The CDR3 is made up of 11 amino acids. The CDR3 nucleotides are TGCAGCGCAGACAGGGGTAATGAGCAGTTCTTC. As protein: CSADRGNEQFF.

There are a few counts of this clonotype. The V gene is TRBV27, the J gene TRBJ2-2, with unresolved D. Trimming took 5 bases from V and 0 from J, leaving 13 bases between them. Germline V gene lookup returns CDR1 MNHEY and CDR2 SMNVEV (reference sequence). This CDR3 is 16 amino acids long. CDR3 DNA sequence: TGTGCCAGCAGTCCTCCTTCACCAACGAACACCGGGGAGCTGTTTTTT. Translation gives CASSPPSPTNTGELFF.

V is TRBV7-2 and J is TRBJ2-3; D remains ambiguous. The V gene lost 5 bases and the J gene lost 4 bases, with 10 bases spanning the gap. Germline loops: CDR1 SGHTA, CDR2 FQGNSA. The CDR3 spans 13 residues. CDR3 nucleotides: TGTGCCAGCAGCATAATCGGTCCAGATACGCAGTATTTT. It translates to CASSIIGPDTQYF.